This T cell receptor beta chain was obtained from a study of CD8 T cells in Susac syndrome. Roughly 0.45 to 1 ug RNA was reverse transcribed with random hexamers. The method of amplification for TCR beta CDR3 was immunoSEQ multiplex PCR, covering 54 Vbeta and 13 Jbeta. TCRdb reprocessed the immunoSEQ multiplex PCR reads with MiXCR, giving one entry per CDR3 protein. Of roughly 300,000 distinct CDR3 sequences listed, 70% to 90% were seen once; the top ten hold approximately 0.11%. Trimming took 5 bases from V and 5 from J; bases not matched to a gene: 5. Germline CDR1 reads MDHEN; CDR2 reads SYDVKM. The CDR3 is 13 amino acids.

The chain joins TRBV28 to TRBJ2-7; TRBD1 agrees at 8 bases. Sequencing input: CD8+ T cells from PBMCs. The TCR was taken from a human donor with multiple sclerosis. CDR3 region: CASSGRTGNEQYF. In DNA form, the CDR3 reads TGTGCCAGCAGTGGGAGGACAGGGAACGAGCAGTACTTC.